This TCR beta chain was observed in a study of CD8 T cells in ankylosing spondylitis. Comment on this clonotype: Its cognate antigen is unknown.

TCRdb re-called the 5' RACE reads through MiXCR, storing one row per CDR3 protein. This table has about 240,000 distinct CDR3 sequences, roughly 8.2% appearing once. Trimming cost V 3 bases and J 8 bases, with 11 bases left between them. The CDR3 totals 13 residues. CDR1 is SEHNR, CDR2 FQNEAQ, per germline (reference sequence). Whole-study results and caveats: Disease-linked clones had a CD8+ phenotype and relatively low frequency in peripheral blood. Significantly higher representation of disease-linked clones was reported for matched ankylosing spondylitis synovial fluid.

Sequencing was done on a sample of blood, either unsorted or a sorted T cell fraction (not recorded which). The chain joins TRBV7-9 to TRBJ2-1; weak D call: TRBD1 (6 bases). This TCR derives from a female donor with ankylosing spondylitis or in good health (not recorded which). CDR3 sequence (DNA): TGTGCCAGCAGCTTGACAGGTCTTGATGAGCAGTTCTTC. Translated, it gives CASSLTGLDEQFF.